Sequencing of this T cell receptor beta chain was carried out in a study of T-cell memory formation after mild COVID-19. Study-level findings and limits: Contracting CD8+ clones were enriched in EMRA, CD4+ mainly in CM and EM.

There are many counts of this clonotype. What it binds is unknown. The CDR3 has 13 amino acids. Germline V lookup: CDR1 SGHTA, CDR2 FQGNSA. The ends were cut back, 5 bases at V and 10 bases at J, with 17 bases in the middle. Amplification by 5'RACE using constant-segment primers produced TCR alpha and TCR beta cDNA libraries that carried sample barcodes and UMIs. TCRdb called the 5' RACE reads again in MiXCR, with one record for every CDR3 protein. Counted here are 250,000 to 300,000 distinct CDR3 sequences, about a sixth occurring once; the ten biggest clones make up 22%. The sequencing sample was made of PBMCs or a T cell subset sorted from them (not recorded which). The sequence derives from a man younger than 30 who had mild COVID-19 (a few samples of this study predate the infection). Cell type and time point are not known. V and J are TRBV7-2 and TRBJ1-1; possible D gene TRBD1, 5 bases. The CDR3 loop reads CASSPGPSQGAFF. The CDR3 nucleotides are TGTGCCAGCAGCCCTGGGCCTTCCCAGGGAGCTTTCTTT. The variable domain in full, with the rest retrieved from reference TRBV7-2 and TRBJ1-1, is GAGVSQSPSNKVTEKGKDVELRCDPISGHTALYWYRQSLGQGLEFLIYFQGNSAPDKSGLPSDRFSAERTGGSVSTLTIQRTQQEDSAVYLCASSPGPSQGAFFGQGTRLTVV.